This T cell receptor beta chain was recovered during a study of cytomegalovirus exposure and HLA in healthy donors. Study-wide context: A subsequent analysis stated that the roughly 130 validation repertoires were run on the same platform as the roughly 670 first-cohort repertoires.

About this clone: The antigen remains undetermined.

Study-level findings and limits: The tendency of first-cohort TCR clusters to co-occur in the roughly 130 validation repertoires emerged from a later analysis.

Using immunoSEQ multiplex PCR, the repertoire was profiled, and TCRdb retains in-frame clones only, with some absent. The data hold approximately 110,000 clones, with around 94% observed a single time. CDR1 SEHNR and CDR2 FQNEAQ come from the germline V gene (reference sequence). This CDR3 contains 11 residues. The ends were cut back, 5 bases at V and 7 bases at J, with 8 bases in the middle. Sequencing input: PBMCs. This clonotype originated in a woman in her late teens or twenties in good health and CMV-seronegative. V and J are TRBV7-9 and TRBJ1-1; D unclear. CDR3 sequence (DNA): TGTGCCAGCAGCCGCCCCGGTGAAGCTTTCTTT. It specifies CASSRPGEAFF.